These 32 T cell receptor beta chains share one sample of origin, sequenced in a study of blood T cell repertoires in COVID-19. Profiled with immunoSEQ multiplex PCR; TCRdb holds only in-frame clones, not every one. The table has 95,000 to 150,000 clones, approximately 81% seen once. Sequenced: peripheral blood. All receptors come from a man between 35 and 55 years old with active or convalescent COVID-19.

This clone was detected a few times. The gene calls are TRBV2 and TRBJ1-2; D may be TRBD1 (6 bases). Germline assignment: CDR1 SNHLY and CDR2 FYNNEI. This CDR3 has 13 residues. V gave up 10 bases and J gave up 4 bases, with 16 bases separating them. The CDR3 here is CATSRGGGYGYTF. CDR3 nucleotide sequence: TGTGCCACCTCCCGGGGAGGGGGCTATGGCTACACCTTC.

This clone was seen more than once but under ten times. The rearrangement uses TRBV29-1 and TRBJ2-5; no definite D call. Germline values: CDR1 SQVTM, CDR2 ANQGSEA. V lost 5 bases and J lost 6, with 7 bases in between. The CDR3 length is 10 residues. The DNA of the CDR3 is TGCAGCGTTTGGAGAAAGACCCAGTACTTC. Protein: CSVWRKTQYF.

This chain uses TRBV30 with TRBJ2-3, with D unresolved. This CDR3 has 18 amino acids. V shed 0 bases and J shed 1 base, with 20 bases lying between them. The germline V gene encodes CDR1 GTSNPN and CDR2 SVGIG (reference sequence). The CDR3 is CAWSVLLGAPQRTDTQYF. CDR3 nucleotides: TGTGCCTGGAGTGTATTATTAGGAGCGCCTCAACGCACAGATACGCAGTATTTT.

This clone was counted at least ten times. The J gene is TRBJ2-1, the V gene TRBV6-2 or TRBV6-3; TRBD2 might be the D (5 bases). The CDR3 covers 14 residues. The germline gives CDR1 MNHEY, CDR2 SVGEGT. V was cut by 2 bases and J by 0 bases, with 5 bases left in between. This CDR3 is CASSYRDSYNEQFF. In DNA, the CDR3 is TGTGCCAGCAGTTACCGGGACTCCTACAATGAGCAGTTCTTC.

This clone appeared a few times. The CDR3 DNA reads as TGTGCCACCAGCAGAGTAGGGGAGGACTATGGCTACACCTTC. It translates to CATSRVGEDYGYTF. V and J are TRBV15 and TRBJ1-2, with TRBD1 as a possible D gene (5 bases). Deletions cut 1 base from V and 3 bases from J, with 9 bases between. This CDR3 is built from 14 residues. The germline V gene encodes CDR1 LNHNV and CDR2 YYDKDF (reference sequence).

The CDR3 reads CASSPIANTGELFF. The CDR3 DNA reads TGTGCCAGCAGCCCGATAGCGAACACCGGGGAGCTGTTTTTT. The rearrangement links TRBV28 to TRBJ2-2; D gene unclear. Germline assignment: CDR1 MDHEN and CDR2 SYDVKM. V was pared by 6 bases and J by 0 bases, with 8 bases between. CDR3 size: 14 residues.

To note about this clone: Other DNA sequences in this sample translate to the same CDR3. The chain uses TRBV28 and TRBJ2-5; 8 nucleotides match TRBD1. This CDR3 is 14 amino acids long. Germline V lookup: CDR1 MDHEN, CDR2 SYDVKM. Trimming took 5 bases from V and 5 from J; bases not matched to a gene: 7. The CDR3 loop is CASSPGDRRETQYF. DNA of the CDR3: TGTGCCAGCAGTCCAGGGGACAGGCGGGAGACCCAGTACTTC.

The chain is built from TRBV6-5 and TRBJ2-2, with TRBD2 as a possible D gene (7 bases). V was trimmed by 10 bases and J by 1 base, leaving 16 bases between them. Germline loops: CDR1 MNHEY, CDR2 SVGAGI. CDR3 size: 15 residues. The CDR3 sequence is CATCRGAENTGELFF. The CDR3 coding sequence is TGTGCCACATGCCGGGGGGCCGAGAACACCGGGGAGCTGTTTTTT.

The chain is built from TRBV2 and TRBJ2-1, with D tentatively TRBD1 (5 bases). Germline-derived CDR1 and CDR2 are SNHLY and FYNNEI. The CDR3 is made up of 16 amino acids. V was cut by 1 base and J by 0 bases, with 10 bases left in between. The CDR3 DNA follows: TGTGCCAGCAGTGAAGTTCAGGGCCTCTCCTACAATGAGCAGTTCTTC. Translating gives CASSEVQGLSYNEQFF.

The chain couples TRBV29-1 to TRBJ2-1, with 8 positions matching TRBD1. This CDR3 spans 12 amino acids. The V and J ends lost 7 bases and 6 bases, in that order; junction bases with no gene match: 5. Germline CDR1 is SQVTM and CDR2 is ANQGSEA. CDR3 sequence (DNA): TGCAGCGACATACAGGGGGTCAATGAGCAGTTCTTC. Its translation: CSDIQGVNEQFF.

The J gene is TRBJ1-1, the V gene TRBV2, with no clear D. This CDR3 region has 14 residues. CDR1 is SNHLY, CDR2 FYNNEI, per germline. V gave up 2 bases and J gave up 7 bases, with 14 bases separating them. In nucleotides, the CDR3 is TGTGCCAGCAGTGAAAGCTGGGTAGGCGGTGAAGCTTTCTTT. Its protein is CASSESWVGGEAFF.

This clone was found many times. V usage is TRBV7-6 and J usage is TRBJ2-2, with TRBD1 as a possible D gene (5 bases). Germline V gives CDR1 SGHVS, CDR2 FNYEAQ. V lost 5 bases and J 6 bases, leaving 16 bases between the germline ends. The CDR3 sequence is 15 residues long. CDR3 in DNA: TGTGCCAGCAGCCCGGGCAGGGTATCATCCGGGGAGCTGTTTTTT. It codes for CASSPGRVSSGELFF.

V usage is TRBV2 and J usage is TRBJ2-5, with TRBD2 matching over 8 bases. V lost 3 bases and J lost 4; bases outside the gene matches: 7. Per the germline V gene, CDR1 is SNHLY and CDR2 is FYNNEI. The CDR3 is 15 amino acids. The DNA of the CDR3 is TGTGCCAGCAGTGAGGAAAGCGGGAGTGGAGAGACCCAGTACTTC. Translated, it gives CASSEESGSGETQYF.

The rearrangement uses TRBV20-1 and TRBJ2-6; 9 bases are shared with TRBD1. Trimming at V came to 3 bases and at J to 4 bases, leaving 13 bases not matched to a gene. The CDR3 is 18 residues long. Germline CDR1 reads DFQATT; CDR2 reads SNEGSKA (reference sequence). CDR3 in amino acids: CSASHARDRASGANVLTF. Written as DNA, the CDR3 is TGCAGTGCTAGTCACGCCCGGGACAGGGCATCCGGGGCCAACGTCCTGACTTTC.

The chain uses TRBV30 and TRBJ1-2; TRBD1 might be the D (5 bases). This CDR3 contains 13 residues. Germline lookup yields CDR1 GTSNPN and CDR2 SVGIG (reference sequence). Between the trimmed V and J ends, which lost 5 bases and 1 base, there was a span of 11 bases. For the CDR3, the DNA is TGTGCCTGGCGACAGCAGGATAACTATGGCTACACCTTC. Translating gives CAWRQQDNYGYTF.

The genes are TRBV18 and TRBJ2-1; TRBD1 aligns across 9 bases. This CDR3 is 15 amino acids long. Unmatched junction bases numbered 10, after V lost 3 bases and J lost 10 bases. Per germline, CDR1 KGHSH and CDR2 LQKENI. CDR3 residues: CASSPLDRGRPEQFF. CDR3 bases: TGTGCCAGCTCACCCCTGGACAGGGGTAGACCAGAGCAGTTCTTC.

The chain has TRBV19 and TRBJ1-6; 7 nucleotides align to TRBD1. CDR3 length: 15 amino acids. The V gene end was trimmed by 10 bases and the J gene end by 4 bases; junction bases not matched to a gene: 10. Germline V gene data show CDR1 as LNHDA and CDR2 as SQIVND (reference sequence). The CDR3 DNA sequence: TGTGCCACCCGACAGGGCCTAGATTATAATTCACCCCTCCACTTT. This encodes CATRQGLDYNSPLHF.

V and J are TRBV28 and TRBJ1-1; TRBD1 agrees at 8 bases. The length of the CDR3 is 13 residues. V was pared by 11 bases and J by 1 base, with 6 bases of the junction left unmatched. Germline CDR1 reads MDHEN; CDR2 reads SYDVKM. CDR3 residues: CASMGQENTEAFF. CDR3 coding DNA: TGTGCCTCGATGGGACAGGAGAACACTGAAGCTTTCTTT.

In its sample, this clone was seen a few times. The chain employs TRBV12-5 and TRBJ1-1, with a weak D call TRBD1 (5 bases). Germline assignment: CDR1 LGHNT and CDR2 FRNRAP. This CDR3 comprises 16 residues. V was shortened by 0 bases and J by 0 bases, with 11 bases between the two germline ends. The CDR3 loop is CASGLVTGPMNTEAFF. In DNA form, the CDR3 reads TGTGCTAGTGGTTTGGTAACAGGCCCAATGAACACTGAAGCTTTCTTT. Based on the CDR3 plus reference TRBV12-5 and TRBJ1-1, the full variable domain is DARVTQTPRHKVTEMGQEVTMRCQPILGHNTVFWYRQTMMQGLELLAYFRNRAPLDDSGMPKDRFSAEMPDATLATLKIQPSEPRDSAVYFCASGLVTGPMNTEAFFGQGTRLTVV.

The chain employs TRBV11-2 and TRBJ1-2; weak D call: TRBD1 (6 bases). V lost 6 bases and J lost 5, with 16 bases in between. This CDR3 comprises 14 residues. The germline CDR1 and CDR2 sequences are SGHAT and FQNNGV. For the CDR3, the DNA is TGTGCCAGCAGTAGACCGGGACAAGAGTATGGCTACACCTTC. It is translated as CASSRPGQEYGYTF. The variable domain in full, completed from reference TRBV11-2 and TRBJ1-2, reads EAGVAQSPRYKIIEKRQSVAFWCNPISGHATLYWYQQILGQGPKLLIQFQNNGVVDDSQLPKDRFSAERLKGVDSTLKIQPAKLEDSAVYLCASSRPGQEYGYTFGSGTRLTVV.

The rearrangement uses TRBV19 and TRBJ1-1, with D possibly being TRBD1 (6 bases). The germline gives CDR1 LNHDA, CDR2 SQIVND (reference sequence). Trimming cost V 4 bases and J 1 base, with 13 bases left between them. The CDR3 totals 15 residues. The CDR3 bases are TGTGCCAGTAGTAACCCCCCGGGACAGAACACTGAAGCTTTCTTT. Its protein is CASSNPPGQNTEAFF.

The gene calls are TRBV14 and TRBJ1-1; TRBD1 matches 8 bases. The length of the CDR3 is 14 residues. V was pared by 4 bases and J by 3 bases, with 4 bases of the junction left unmatched. Germline lookup yields CDR1 SGHDN and CDR2 FVKESK. In nucleotides, the CDR3 is TGTGCCAGCAGCCCTACAGGGGGAGACACTGAAGCTTTCTTT. Residues: CASSPTGGDTEAFF.

This clone was detected ten times or more. A junction end diverges from the germline sequence, so it may reflect a read error. The chain carries TRBV30 and TRBJ2-4; weak D call: TRBD2 (5 bases). The CDR3 is made up of 8 amino acids. Germline lookup yields CDR1 GTSNPN and CDR2 SVGIG (reference sequence). For the CDR3, the DNA is TGTGCCTGGCGGACTCTGCTGTGG. Residues: CAWRTLLW.

This clone was picked up a small number of times. The chain is built from TRBV5-4 and TRBJ1-3; 7 positions match TRBD1. Germline V gives CDR1 SGHNT, CDR2 YYREEE (reference sequence). V trimming: 4 bases; J trimming: 4 bases; junction bases outside the gene matches: 2. The length of the CDR3 is 13 residues. CDR3 protein: CASSRGQGNTIYF. DNA for the CDR3: TGTGCCAGCAGCAGGGGACAGGGAAACACCATATATTTT.

The V call is TRBV29-1, the J call TRBJ1-2, with D unresolved. Germline CDR1 SQVTM, CDR2 ANQGSEA. V shed 5 bases and J shed 3 bases, with 10 bases lying between them. The CDR3 has 12 amino acids. Here the CDR3 DNA reads TGCAGCGTTCAGTCCGGGGACTATGGCTACACCTTC. It yields the protein CSVQSGDYGYTF.

The chain has TRBV24-1 and TRBJ1-5; D not certain. V dropped 9 bases and J dropped 4 bases, with 12 bases sitting between them. Germline CDR1 reads KGHDR; CDR2 reads SFDVKD. The CDR3 has 13 amino acids. CDR3 sequence (DNA): TGTGCCACCCAGGCCCAAGTAAATCAGCCCCAGCATTTT. This codes for CATQAQVNQPQHF.

The chain employs TRBV27 and TRBJ2-7, with 7 bases that match TRBD2. Germline V CDR1 and CDR2: MNHEY, SMNVEV (reference sequence). The length of the CDR3 is 14 residues. Trimming removed 9 bases from V and 7 bases from J; junction bases left unmatched: 15. The CDR3 protein is CASKRGGRAGEQYF. Written as DNA, the CDR3 is TGTGCCAGTAAGCGAGGTGGGAGGGCCGGTGAGCAGTACTTC.

The chain employs TRBV6-2 or TRBV6-3 and TRBJ2-1; TRBD2 aligns across 10 bases. With V trimmed by 2 bases and J by 3 bases, 7 bases remained unmatched. CDR3 length equals 17 residues. Germline lookup yields CDR1 MNHEY and CDR2 SVGEGT. CDR3 sequence: CASSYPTSGVNYNEQFF. The CDR3 nucleotides are TGTGCCAGCAGTTACCCAACTAGCGGGGTTAACTACAATGAGCAGTTCTTC.

The chain joins TRBV7-9 to TRBJ1-1; 9 bases fit TRBD1. CDR3 length: 14 amino acids. Per germline, CDR1 SEHNR and CDR2 FQNEAQ (reference sequence). V was pared by 5 bases and J by 6 bases, with 7 bases of the junction left unmatched. The CDR3 loop reads CASSIGTGSAEAFF. The CDR3 DNA reads TGTGCCAGCAGCATCGGGACAGGGAGCGCTGAAGCTTTCTTT. The whole variable domain, remainder taken from reference TRBV7-9 and TRBJ1-1, is DTGVSQNPRHKITKRGQNVTFRCDPISEHNRLYWYRQTLGQGPEFLTYFQNEAQLEKSRLLSDRFSAERPKGSFSTLEIQRTEQGDSAMYLCASSIGTGSAEAFFGQGTRLTVV.

The J gene is TRBJ2-1, the V gene TRBV19; TRBD2 matches 8 bases. The V and J ends lost 10 bases and 6 bases, in that order; junction bases with no gene match: 17. CDR1 is LNHDA, CDR2 SQIVND, per germline (reference sequence). The CDR3 is 16 amino acids. The CDR3 here is CATTITGTRRSNEQFF. CDR3 coding DNA: TGTGCCACTACAATCACCGGGACTAGAAGGAGCAATGAGCAGTTCTTC.

V and J are TRBV6-5 and TRBJ1-3; maybe TRBD1 (6 bases). This CDR3 is 16 amino acids long. CDR1 MNHEY and CDR2 SVGAGI come from the germline V gene. Between the trimmed V and J ends, which lost 4 bases and 4 bases, there was a span of 17 bases. The CDR3 bases are TGTGCCAGCAGTTTACAGGGATTAGTGGAAGGAAACACCATATATTTT. It specifies CASSLQGLVEGNTIYF.

The rearrangement joins TRBV18 to TRBJ1-4; 8 nucleotides agree with TRBD1. The length of the CDR3 is 15 residues. The V and J ends lost 1 base and 8 bases, in that order; junction bases with no gene match: 6. The germline V gene encodes CDR1 KGHSH and CDR2 LQKENI. The CDR3 DNA reads TGTGCCAGCTCACCACGGACAGGGAGGAGCGAAAAACTGTTTTTT. This gives the protein CASSPRTGRSEKLFF.